This entry concerns a single T cell receptor (beta chain). The antigen remains undetermined. This entry is derived from a study of beta chain features in type 1 diabetes. Looking at the study overall: Age, gender and cell yields were alike across patients and healthy donors. The samples had 90 million to 130 million sorted cells examined in all.

Findings and caveats of the study: When Type 1 diabetes patients were examined, their TCRB CDR3s proved moderately but significantly shorter in all four CD4+ subsets. The VDJ junctions of type 1 diabetes patients carried fewer insertions and more deletions. Although PCR might favor shorter templates, it would do so equally in patients and controls.

Germline values: CDR1 SGHRS, CDR2 YFSETQ. The CDR3 is 13 residues long. Between the trimmed V and J ends, which lost 0 bases and 7 bases, there was a span of 5 bases. Expressed TCRB transcripts got sequenced, as all isolated RNA was reverse transcribed. Produced via immunoSEQ multiplex PCR; TCRdb's table is partial and in-frame only. This table has 130,000 or so clones, 16% appearing once. The TCR comes from a man aged 25 to 40 with type 1 diabetes. The specimen sequenced was central memory CD4+ T cells from blood. The rearrangement uses TRBV5-1 and TRBJ1-6; D is undetermined. CDR3 loop: CASSLDKNSPLHF. Written as DNA, the CDR3 is TGCGCCAGCAGCTTGGACAAAAATTCACCCCTCCACTTT.